The 21 T cell receptor beta chains listed next were all sequenced from one sample in a study of type 1 regulatory T cells. TCRdb independently ran MiXCR on the reads; one entry per CDR3 protein. The table records tens of thousands of distinct CDR3 sequences, 72% of them present only once. These receptors have no identified antigens. Sequenced input: cultured T cells, either the whole culture or a sorted T cell fraction (not recorded which). Stated subset: Tr1-enriched cell product generated in vitro against host alloantigens. These receptors were taken from a human donor in good health.

The rearrangement joins TRBV3-1 to TRBJ2-5; the match to TRBD2 covers 12 bases. This CDR3 has 15 residues. J lost 1 base, V lost 4 bases, and 1 base had no gene match. Germline V gene data show CDR1 as LGHDT and CDR2 as YNNKEL (reference sequence). The DNA of the CDR3 is TGTGCCAGCAGCCCTAGCGGGGGGGCCCAAGAGACCCAGTACTTC. Protein product: CASSPSGGAQETQYF.

This chain connects TRBV7-2 to TRBJ2-1; 8 bases are a match to TRBD2. Germline V lookup: CDR1 SGHTA, CDR2 FQGNSA. The CDR3 loop spans 17 amino acids. The V segment lost 4 bases and the J segment 3 bases; nucleotides outside the gene matches: 11. DNA of the CDR3: TGTGCCAGCAGCTCCCGGGGGGGTGGACAGCGCTACAATGAGCAGTTCTTC. Translating gives CASSSRGGGQRYNEQFF.

The chain joins TRBV5-1 to TRBJ1-2; D remains ambiguous. From germline, CDR1 is SGHRS and CDR2 YFSETQ. The CDR3 sequence is 15 residues long. Trimming took 4 bases from V and 4 from J, leaving 17 bases between them. The CDR3 bases are TGCGCCAGCAGCACGGGCGCTAAGCAGCCCTATGGCTACACCTTC. Protein: CASSTGAKQPYGYTF.

V is TRBV11-2 and J is TRBJ1-3; a possible D gene is TRBD1 (5 bases). CDR1 and CDR2 from the germline V gene are SGHAT and FQNNGV. V dropped 1 base and J dropped 0 bases, with 10 bases sitting between them. This CDR3 contains 16 residues. The DNA of the CDR3 is TGTGCCAGCAGCTTAGGGGGACGGCACTCTGGAAACACCATATATTTT. This sequence encodes CASSLGGRHSGNTIYF.

The V gene is TRBV4-3, the J gene TRBJ1-6; tentative D call: TRBD1 (6 bases). CDR1 LGHNA and CDR2 YSLEER come from the germline V gene. Trimming took off 1 base at V and 10 bases at J, with 17 bases between the two ends. The CDR3 totals 16 residues. This CDR3 is CASSQAATGKESPLHF. The CDR3 DNA is TGCGCCAGCAGCCAAGCCGCCACAGGGAAGGAGTCACCCCTCCACTTT.

V and J are TRBV2 and TRBJ1-1, with D perhaps matching TRBD1 (5 bases). There are 13 residues in the CDR3. Germline CDR1 SNHLY, CDR2 FYNNEI. Trimming cost V 6 bases and J 10 bases, with 18 bases left between them. The CDR3 protein is CASSLGETGGAFF. The CDR3 nucleotides read TGTGCCAGCAGCCTGGGCGAAACGGGGGGAGCTTTCTTT.

The gene calls are TRBV18 and TRBJ2-3; D uncertain. V lost 6 bases, J lost 0 bases, and 13 bases lay in between. CDR3 length: 15 amino acids. Germline V gene lookup returns CDR1 KGHSH and CDR2 LQKENI. In nucleotides, the CDR3 is TGTGCCAGCTCCCCCATCGGCCCCAGCACAGATACGCAGTATTTT. Its protein product is CASSPIGPSTDTQYF.

V and J are TRBV18 and TRBJ2-2; D unresolved. The CDR3 is made up of 14 amino acids. Germline loops: CDR1 KGHSH, CDR2 LQKENI. V lost 3 bases and J lost 5, with 10 bases in between. This CDR3 reads CASSPQAKTGELFF. CDR3 in DNA: TGTGCCAGCTCACCTCAAGCCAAGACCGGGGAGCTGTTTTTT.

The genes are TRBV3-1 and TRBJ2-5; no clear D. Trimming pared 0 bases from V and 2 bases from J, leaving 13 bases between. CDR3 size: 16 residues. Germline V gene data show CDR1 as LGHDT and CDR2 as YNNKEL (reference sequence). The CDR3 spells CASSQDLQTQQETQYF. DNA for the CDR3: TGTGCCAGCAGCCAAGATCTGCAGACTCAACAAGAGACCCAGTACTTC.

The chain combines TRBV7-8 with TRBJ2-1, with D perhaps matching TRBD1 (6 bases). Trimming cost V 6 bases and J 4 bases, with 16 bases left between them. CDR1 and CDR2 (germline): SGHVS, FQNEAQ. The length of the CDR3 is 15 residues. CDR3 bases: TGTGCCAGCAGACTTTCCGAGGGACAATACAATGAGCAGTTCTTC. This gives the protein CASRLSEGQYNEQFF.

This clonotype showed up just once. The V call is TRBV5-1, the J call TRBJ2-1; 9 positions agree with TRBD2. Trimming cost V 5 bases and J 7 bases; bases outside gene matches: 13. CDR1 is SGHRS and CDR2 is YFSETQ in the germline V gene. The CDR3 covers 16 residues. The CDR3 is CASRPGAAGGRNEQFF. CDR3 coding DNA: TGCGCCAGCAGGCCAGGGGCCGCGGGGGGGCGGAATGAGCAGTTCTTC.

The V gene is TRBV5-5, the J gene TRBJ2-7; D is uncertain. V lost 3 bases, J lost 1 base, and 5 bases lay in between. The germline CDR1 and CDR2 sequences are SGHKS and YYEKEE (reference sequence). CDR3 size: 12 residues. This chain's CDR3 is CASSSLSYEQYF. Here the CDR3 DNA reads TGTGCCAGCAGCTCATTGTCCTACGAGCAGTACTTC.

This sequence joins TRBV7-9 and TRBJ1-1; D remains unclear. The CDR3 runs 13 residues. V was cut by 1 base and J by 6 bases, with 9 bases left in between. Per the germline V gene, CDR1 is SEHNR and CDR2 is FQNEAQ (reference sequence). Written as DNA, the CDR3 is TGTGCCAGCAGCTTAGACCCGAGGGCTGAAGCTTTCTTT. It specifies CASSLDPRAEAFF.

This clonotype was counted a few times. J is TRBJ2-3 and V is TRBV7-9; D unclear. Germline loops: CDR1 SEHNR, CDR2 FQNEAQ (reference sequence). The V end was cut by 8 bases, the J end by 2 bases, with 5 bases between. CDR3 length: 11 residues. DNA of the CDR3: TGTGCCAGCGGTTACACAGATACGCAGTATTTT. Its translation is CASGYTDTQYF.

This clonotype has just a few counts. J is TRBJ1-4 and V is TRBV7-9, with D possibly matching TRBD1 (5 bases). Trimming shortened V by 5 bases and J by 7 bases, and 14 bases separated the two germline ends. Germline V CDR1 and CDR2: SEHNR, FQNEAQ (reference sequence). This CDR3 comprises 14 residues. The CDR3 sequence: CASSPVRGVEKLFF. In nucleotides, the CDR3 is TGTGCCAGCAGCCCGGTAAGGGGCGTTGAAAAACTGTTTTTT.

V is TRBV12-2 and J is TRBJ2-3; TRBD1, the D gene given by the table, was not confirmed from the DNA. TRBV12-2 is termed a pseudogene. The CDR3 consists of 18 residues. In DNA, the CDR3 is TGTGCAAGTCGCTTACACCTGCCGTGGGTCCCAGCCACAGATACGCAGTATTTT. Protein product: CASRLHLPWVPATDTQYF.

A few counts support this clonotype. The rearrangement links TRBV7-7 to TRBJ2-2, with D unclear. CDR3 size: 14 residues. Germline V gives CDR1 SSHAT, CDR2 FNYEAQ (reference sequence). Trimming pared 3 bases from V and 6 bases from J, leaving 11 bases between. CDR3 loop: CASSFRTFSGELFF. DNA of the CDR3: TGTGCCAGCAGCTTCCGGACCTTCTCCGGGGAGCTGTTTTTT.

The V and J genes are TRBV7-9 and TRBJ2-2; D could derive from TRBD1 or TRBD2 (5 bases each). The CDR3 has 16 residues. CDR1 and CDR2 from the germline V gene are SEHNR and FQNEAQ (reference sequence). Trimming removed 5 bases at V and 4 bases at J, with 17 bases between. This chain's CDR3 is CASSRTHPRGTGELFF. The CDR3 DNA follows: TGTGCCAGCAGCCGGACACATCCGAGGGGCACCGGGGAGCTGTTTTTT.

The chain couples TRBV9 to TRBJ1-4; 8 nucleotides align to TRBD1. The CDR3 length is 15 residues. The germline CDR1 and CDR2 sequences are SGDLS and YYNGEE. J lost 3 bases, V lost 1 base, and 2 bases had no gene match. The CDR3 sequence: CASSVQGAANEKLFF. The CDR3 coding sequence is TGTGCCAGCAGCGTACAGGGGGCGGCTAATGAAAAACTGTTTTTT.

V usage is TRBV11-2 and J usage is TRBJ2-5; 7 nucleotides align to TRBD1. CDR3 length: 15 amino acids. Germline V gene sequence: CDR1 SGHAT, CDR2 FQNNGV. The trim removed 5 bases at V and 5 bases at J, leaving 11 bases unmatched. In DNA, the CDR3 is TGTGCCAGCAGCCCGGGACAGATTCACCGGGAGACCCAGTACTTC. Its translation is CASSPGQIHRETQYF. Using reference TRBV11-2 and TRBJ2-5 for the parts outside the CDR3, the full variable domain is EAGVAQSPRYKIIEKRQSVAFWCNPISGHATLYWYQQILGQGPKLLIQFQNNGVVDDSQLPKDRFSAERLKGVDSTLKIQPAKLEDSAVYLCASSPGQIHRETQYFGPGTRLLVL.

Judged by abundance, this clonotype is medium-sized. The chain recombines TRBV12-3 or TRBV12-4 with TRBJ1-5; 11 bases are shared with TRBD1. This CDR3 has 16 residues. V shed 4 bases, J shed 6 bases, and the junction held 8 bases outside the gene matches. The CDR3 region has the DNA TGTGCCAGCAGTTCAGGGGACAGGGGGTTTGGTCAGCCCCAGCATTTT. Its protein is CASSSGDRGFGQPQHF.